The clone carrying this T cell receptor beta chain was picked up many times. V was clipped by 3 bases and J by 1 base, with 12 bases between them. Germline CDR1 reads GTSNPN; CDR2 reads SVGIG (reference sequence). CDR3 size: 14 residues. This record comes from a study of T cells in Graves' hyperthyroidism and ophthalmopathy. Amplified TCR beta CDR3 regions came from RNA transcripts. HTBI primers were used for first-round RT-PCR of the TCR CDR3. In TCRdb, the multiplex PCR reads were re-called with MiXCR into one record per CDR3 protein. The table lists a few hundred thousand distinct CDR3 sequences, about 17% of them singletons.

The chain employs TRBV30 and TRBJ1-1; no firm D call. Material: blood. This receptor was obtained from a middle-aged man with Graves' hyperthyroidism. DNA for the CDR3: TGTGCCTGGAGCACCAGGATCCGGAACACTGAAGCTTTCTTT. Protein: CAWSTRIRNTEAFF.